The 30 T cell receptor beta chains listed next were all sequenced from one sample in a study of blood T cell repertoires in COVID-19. Repertoires were generated with immunoSEQ multiplex PCR, while TCRdb's copy carries only in-frame clones and drops some. Seen here are tens of thousands of clones, 86% observed once, and the top ten hold about a quarter. Sequencing used peripheral blood. The receptors come from a human donor with active COVID-19. The donor label of this sample is uncertain.

V is TRBV28 and J is TRBJ1-4, with a possible D match to TRBD1 (6 bases). Germline V gene sequence: CDR1 MDHEN, CDR2 SYDVKM. The V end was cut by 3 bases, the J end by 3 bases, with 11 bases between. The CDR3 is 15 amino acids. CDR3 protein: CASSFPEGANEKLFF. CDR3 DNA: TGTGCCAGCAGTTTCCCTGAGGGGGCTAATGAAAAACTGTTTTTT.

V and J are TRBV9 and TRBJ2-1, with TRBD2 matching 13 bases. V was clipped by 5 bases and J by 7 bases; unmatched bases: 9. The length of the CDR3 is 16 residues. Germline lookup yields CDR1 SGDLS and CDR2 YYNGEE. CDR3 bases: TGTGCCAGCAGTGTTACTAGCGGGGGGGCGCAGAATGAGCAGTTCTTC. This translates into CASSVTSGGAQNEQFF.

The rearrangement uses TRBV18 and TRBJ2-7, with 7 nucleotides matching TRBD2. The CDR3 consists of 20 residues. Germline V gene sequence: CDR1 KGHSH, CDR2 LQKENI. V lost 2 bases, J lost 5 bases, and 24 bases stayed unmatched. The DNA of the CDR3 is TGTGCCAGCTCACCAGCGGGAGAAGGTTTTTATAGTACTCGGGTCGACGAGCAGTACTTC. Translation: CASSPAGEGFYSTRVDEQYF. Filled out from reference TRBV18 and TRBJ2-7, the complete variable domain reads NAGVMQNPRHLVRRRGQEARLRCSPMKGHSHVYWYRQLPEEGLKFMVYLQKENIIDESGMPKERFSAEFPKEGPSILRIQQVVRGDSAAYFCASSPAGEGFYSTRVDEQYFGPGTRLTVT.

DNA of the CDR3: TGTGCCTGGGGACTTAACATGAACACTGAAGCTTTCTTT. This encodes CAWGLNMNTEAFF. The rearrangement links TRBV30 to TRBJ1-1; the D is unclear. The CDR3 sequence is 13 residues long. The V and J ends lost 5 bases and 0 bases respectively, with 10 bases between them. Germline V lookup: CDR1 GTSNPN, CDR2 SVGIG (reference sequence).

The gene calls are TRBV2 and TRBJ2-7; TRBD2 matches at 12 bases. The CDR3 has 14 amino acids. Germline CDR1 and CDR2: SNHLY and FYNNEI. V lost 6 bases to trimming and J lost 5 bases; unmatched junction nucleotides: 5. The CDR3: CASRLAGGNDEQYF. DNA of the CDR3: TGTGCCAGCAGACTAGCGGGAGGAAACGACGAGCAGTACTTC.

This chain joins TRBV18 and TRBJ2-7; possible D gene TRBD2, 6 bases. Per the germline V gene, CDR1 is KGHSH and CDR2 is LQKENI. The CDR3 is made up of 14 amino acids. Trimming pared 2 bases from V and 5 bases from J, leaving 13 bases between. The CDR3 reads CASSPAGGDDEQYF. For the CDR3, the DNA is TGTGCCAGCTCACCAGCAGGAGGGGACGACGAGCAGTACTTC.

This clone appeared once. The chain employs TRBV2 and TRBJ1-2; TRBD1 agrees at 8 bases. V lost 2 bases and J lost 0; bases outside the gene matches: 17. This CDR3 comprises 20 residues. Per the germline V gene, CDR1 is SNHLY and CDR2 is FYNNEI. CDR3: CASSEWAGGQVFPSNYGYTF. The DNA of the CDR3 is TGTGCCAGCAGTGAATGGGCAGGGGGCCAGGTTTTCCCTTCTAACTATGGCTACACCTTC.

This rearrangement joins TRBV3-1 (or the pseudogene TRBV3-2) to TRBJ2-2, with TRBD2 matching 8 bases. There are 17 residues in the CDR3. The V and J ends lost 4 bases and 5 bases, in that order; junction bases with no gene match: 12. Looked up from germline, CDR1 is LGHDT and CDR2 is YNNKEL (reference sequence). DNA of the CDR3: TGTGCCAGCAGCCCGCAGGGACTAGAGTTGTCAACCGGGGAGCTGTTTTTT. It encodes CASSPQGLELSTGELFF.

The rearrangement links TRBV5-5 to TRBJ1-2; the D is unclear. V lost 3 bases to trimming and J lost 3 bases, with 9 bases between them. The CDR3 extends over 13 amino acids. The germline CDR1 and CDR2 sequences are SGHKS and YYEKEE (reference sequence). Here the CDR3 DNA reads TGTGCCAGCAGCTACGACGGGGACTATGGCTACACCTTC. It yields the protein CASSYDGDYGYTF.

The rearrangement uses TRBV11-2 and TRBJ2-7; TRBD2 matches 15 bases. CDR3 length: 19 amino acids. Per germline, CDR1 SGHAT and CDR2 FQNNGV. Trimming took 0 bases from V and 4 from J; bases not matched to a gene: 10. CDR3 amino acids: CASSLDEGLAGGSRYEQYF. The CDR3 DNA sequence: TGTGCCAGCAGCTTAGACGAGGGACTAGCGGGGGGATCGAGGTACGAGCAGTACTTC.

The rearrangement uses TRBV18 and TRBJ1-5, with 7 bases matching TRBD1. The CDR3 loop spans 15 amino acids. V shed 3 bases and J 4 bases; nucleotides not matched to a gene: 6. In germline, CDR1 is KGHSH, CDR2 LQKENI. This CDR3 is CASSPGTVLNQPQHF. CDR3 coding DNA: TGTGCCAGCTCACCGGGGACAGTTTTAAATCAGCCCCAGCATTTT.

The CDR3 DNA follows: TGTGCCAGCAGCTTAGGGCAGGGGGCGCTTCACACTGAAGCTTTCTTT. Amino acids: CASSLGQGALHTEAFF. The chain uses TRBV7-8 and TRBJ1-1, with 8 bases matching TRBD1. Germline trimming cut 1 base from V and 3 bases from J; bases unmatched to any gene: 7. Germline V gene sequence: CDR1 SGHVS, CDR2 FQNEAQ. This CDR3 is 16 amino acids long.

The genes are TRBV9 and TRBJ2-7, with 11 bases fitting TRBD2. Germline assignment: CDR1 SGDLS and CDR2 YYNGEE. CDR3 length equals 18 residues. V trimming: 4 bases; J trimming: 3 bases; junction bases outside the gene matches: 15. The DNA for the CDR3 is TGTGCCAGCAGCCAAGCCCCGTCCCCGACTAGCGGGAACTACGAGCAGTACTTC. The encoded protein is CASSQAPSPTSGNYEQYF.

Worth noting for this clone: This specimen includes other DNA sequences encoding the same CDR3. The chain employs TRBV18 and TRBJ2-3, with 7 bases lining up with TRBD2. This CDR3 comprises 15 residues. J was trimmed by 3 bases and V by 2 bases; bases with no gene match: 5. Germline V CDR1 and CDR2: KGHSH, LQKENI. In DNA, the CDR3 is TGTGCCAGCTCACCATCTCGGGGAGGGACAGATACGCAGTATTTT. Encoded protein: CASSPSRGGTDTQYF.

J is TRBJ2-7 and V is TRBV18; 12 nucleotides match TRBD2. The germline gives CDR1 KGHSH, CDR2 LQKENI. With V trimmed by 3 bases and J by 4 bases, 4 bases remained unmatched. CDR3 size: 15 residues. The CDR3 DNA reads as TGTGCCAGCTCACCTCCGGGACTAGCGGGTTACGAGCAGTACTTC. This sequence encodes CASSPPGLAGYEQYF.

This clone came up once. This chain uses TRBV29-1 with TRBJ2-2; 9 bases fit TRBD2. V trimming: 4 bases; J trimming: 2 bases; junction bases outside the gene matches: 2. CDR1 and CDR2 from the germline V gene are SQVTM and ANQGSEA. The CDR3 runs to 14 residues. The CDR3 DNA reads TGCAGCGTTGGACTAGCGGCAAACACCGGGGAGCTGTTTTTT. Its translation is CSVGLAANTGELFF.

The V and J genes are TRBV18 and TRBJ1-1; D is possibly TRBD1 (5 bases). The germline V gene encodes CDR1 KGHSH and CDR2 LQKENI. The CDR3 has 16 amino acids. V lost 3 bases and J lost 2, with 16 bases in between. For the CDR3, the DNA is TGTGCCAGCTCACCGTCAGGTGGGAGGGGCAACACTGAAGCTTTCTTT. Translated: CASSPSGGRGNTEAFF.

The chain is built from TRBV3-1 (or the pseudogene TRBV3-2) and TRBJ2-1, with a tentative D call TRBD2 (6 bases). Germline assignment: CDR1 LGHDT and CDR2 YNNKEL (reference sequence). V was clipped by 0 bases and J by 3 bases, with 15 bases between them. This CDR3 contains 17 residues. The CDR3 DNA reads TGTGCCAGCAGCCAAGATGGCGGGATGGGTGTCTACAATGAGCAGTTCTTC. Translation gives CASSQDGGMGVYNEQFF.

The chain links TRBV7-2 to TRBJ2-5; a possible D gene is TRBD2 (6 bases). The V end was cut by 1 base, the J end by 5 bases, with 14 bases between. CDR3 length: 15 amino acids. Per germline, CDR1 SGHTA and CDR2 FQGNSA. This CDR3 reads CASSLDGAGRETQYF. The CDR3, as DNA: TGTGCCAGCAGCTTAGACGGGGCGGGAAGGGAGACCCAGTACTTC.

The rearrangement joins TRBV15 to TRBJ2-5; 15 bases agree with TRBD2. V gave up 8 bases and J gave up 2 bases; unmatched junction bases: 15. The CDR3 runs 19 residues. Germline CDR1 LNHNV, CDR2 YYDKDF (reference sequence). The CDR3 loop is CATAPGLAGGLGAQETQYF. CDR3 nucleotide sequence: TGTGCCACCGCACCCGGACTAGCGGGAGGGTTAGGGGCTCAAGAGACCCAGTACTTC.

CDR3 sequence (DNA): TGTGCCAGCCCTCCTGATTCGGGTTATAATGAAAAACTGTTTTTT. Translating gives CASPPDSGYNEKLFF. The V and J genes are TRBV6-5 and TRBJ1-4, with no clear D. V lost 8 bases and J 4 bases, leaving 17 bases between the germline ends. Germline values: CDR1 MNHEY, CDR2 SVGAGI. The CDR3 spans 15 residues.

The chain joins TRBV15 to TRBJ2-5; possible D gene TRBD1, 6 bases. Per germline, CDR1 LNHNV and CDR2 YYDKDF (reference sequence). Trimming left V 1 base short and J 4 bases short, with 19 bases between. CDR3 length: 17 amino acids. CDR3: CATSRGGGARTRETQYF. CDR3 bases: TGTGCCACCAGCAGAGGAGGGGGAGCTAGAACACGAGAGACCCAGTACTTC. Drawing the rest from reference TRBV15 and TRBJ2-5, the complete variable domain is DAMVIQNPRYQVTQFGKPVTLSCSQTLNHNVMYWYQQKSSQAPKLLFHYYDKDFNNEADTPDNFQSRRPNTSFCFLDIRSPGLGDTAMYLCATSRGGGARTRETQYFGPGTRLLVL.

This sequence joins TRBV30 and TRBJ2-5; 11 bases agree with TRBD2. Per the germline V gene, CDR1 is GTSNPN and CDR2 is SVGIG (reference sequence). The CDR3 is 21 residues long. The V gene end was trimmed by 1 base and the J gene end by 4 bases; junction bases not matched to a gene: 23. CDR3 amino acids: CAWSGNPPGLAAKRDLETQYF. The CDR3 coding sequence is TGTGCCTGGAGTGGGAACCCCCCGGGACTAGCGGCCAAAAGGGATTTAGAGACCCAGTACTTC. The full variable domain, rest sourced from reference TRBV30 and TRBJ2-5, is SQTIHQWPATLVQPVGSPLSLECTVEGTSNPNLYWYRQAAGRGLQLLFYSVGIGQISSEVPQNLSASRPQDRQFILSSKKLLLSDSGFYLCAWSGNPPGLAAKRDLETQYFGPGTRLLVL.

This clone was found a few times. The CDR3 DNA sequence: TGCGCCAGCAGCCAAGGGACTAGCGGGAGTTGGACCGGGGAGCTGTTTTTT. Residues: CASSQGTSGSWTGELFF. J is TRBJ2-2 and V is TRBV4-1; 13 nucleotides align to TRBD2. Germline lookup yields CDR1 MGHRA and CDR2 YSYEKL. There are 17 residues in the CDR3. Germline trimming cut 1 base from V and 5 bases from J; bases unmatched to any gene: 4.

This clone has more than one count but fewer than ten. V and J are TRBV7-2 and TRBJ2-3; D is possibly TRBD2 (5 bases). Germline V lookup: CDR1 SGHTA, CDR2 FQGNSA. The CDR3 runs to 15 residues. V lost 2 bases, J lost 0 bases, and 9 bases lay in between. CDR3 amino acids: CASSLWASSTDTQYF. DNA for the CDR3: TGTGCCAGCAGCTTATGGGCTAGCAGCACAGATACGCAGTATTTT.

The chain recombines TRBV6-1 with TRBJ2-3, with TRBD2 matching 10 bases. CDR1 and CDR2 (germline): MNHNS, SASEGT. The junction had 9 bases not matched to a gene; V was cut back by 1 base and J by 2 bases. The CDR3 contains 18 residues. Here the CDR3 reads CASSEVAGGPGNTDTQYF. In nucleotides, the CDR3 is TGTGCCAGCAGTGAAGTAGCGGGGGGCCCCGGGAACACAGATACGCAGTATTTT.

This clone was seen just once. This chain connects TRBV21-1 to TRBJ1-4; TRBD1 is the table's D call, not checked against the DNA. TRBV21-1 is listed as a pseudogene. This CDR3 is built from 19 residues. This CDR3 is CASSMGQAPAIATNEKLFF. CDR3 coding DNA: TGTGCCAGCAGCATGGGACAGGCCCCGGCCATCGCAACTAATGAAAAACTGTTTTTT.

This chain links TRBV5-1 with TRBJ2-1, with 9 bases lining up with TRBD2. CDR1 is SGHRS, CDR2 YFSETQ, per germline. The CDR3 has 15 residues. Trimming cost V 3 bases and J 6 bases; bases outside gene matches: 7. The CDR3 protein is CASSYGGGAGNEQFF. In DNA form, the CDR3 reads TGCGCCAGCAGCTACGGCGGGGGGGCGGGCAATGAGCAGTTCTTC.

The V call is TRBV5-6, the J call TRBJ2-7, with TRBD1 matching 10 bases. The germline V gene encodes CDR1 SGHDT and CDR2 YYEEEE. Unmatched junction bases numbered 14, after V lost 6 bases and J lost 5 bases. This CDR3 is 16 amino acids long. CDR3 loop: CASTLDRGRGVNEQYF. Written as DNA, the CDR3 is TGTGCCAGCACCCTCGACAGGGGGCGAGGTGTGAACGAGCAGTACTTC.

The rearrangement uses TRBV2 and TRBJ2-7; TRBD1 aligns across 8 bases. Looked up from germline, CDR1 is SNHLY and CDR2 is FYNNEI. V trimming: 7 bases; J trimming: 4 bases; junction bases outside the gene matches: 12. This CDR3 contains 15 residues. The CDR3 DNA follows: TGTGCCAGCAACTTGGGGCAGGGGGCAGGGTACGAGCAGTACTTC. It is translated as CASNLGQGAGYEQYF.